The clone carrying this T cell receptor (beta chain) has a handful of counts. In TCRdb, the RT-PCR reads were re-called with MiXCR into one record per CDR3 protein. This sample has roughly 500,000 distinct CDR3 sequences, with 16% found just once. The CDR3 is 14 residues long. Deletions cut 1 base from V and 4 bases from J, with 8 bases between. Germline loops: CDR1 SEHNR, CDR2 FQNEAQ (reference sequence). These data originate in a study of response to subunit inactivated influenza vaccine. The chain joins TRBV7-9 to TRBJ2-1; a possible D gene is TRBD2 (5 bases). The sample here was CD4+ T cells sorted from PBMCs, taken about 23 months after vaccination. This sequence originates from a man in his fifties or sixties who received an inactivated influenza vaccine. The CDR3, as DNA: TGTGCCAGCAGCTTAGAAACGGGGTACAATGAGCAGTTCTTC. This sequence encodes CASSLETGYNEQFF.